This T cell receptor (beta chain) derives from a study of STAT3 mutations in large granular lymphocyte leukemia. For the study at large: Canonical activating STAT3 mutations were detected in roughly half of the longitudinally sequenced T-LGLL patients.

About this clone itself: Antigen specificity is unknown.

This CDR3 has 15 residues. Per the germline V gene, CDR1 is SGDLS and CDR2 is YYNGEE. J lost 1 base, V lost 3 bases, and 6 bases had no gene match. Using immunoSEQ multiplex PCR, the repertoire was profiled, and TCRdb retains in-frame clones only, with some absent. The table records 20,000 or so clones, around 93% of them present only once. Study results and limitations: Every T-LGLL patient had at least one immunodominant TCRbeta clonotype. Samples missed the first appearance of the clone.

What was sequenced was peripheral blood mononuclear cells. The V and J genes are TRBV9 and TRBJ2-5; 7 bases align to TRBD2. The source is a man aged 60 to 69 with T-cell large granular lymphocyte leukemia. Some clones in this sample may be carry-over from other donors' samples. The CDR3, as DNA: TGTGCCAGCAGCGCCTCTAGCGGATTCCAAGAGACCCAGTACTTC. Translating it yields CASSASSGFQETQYF.